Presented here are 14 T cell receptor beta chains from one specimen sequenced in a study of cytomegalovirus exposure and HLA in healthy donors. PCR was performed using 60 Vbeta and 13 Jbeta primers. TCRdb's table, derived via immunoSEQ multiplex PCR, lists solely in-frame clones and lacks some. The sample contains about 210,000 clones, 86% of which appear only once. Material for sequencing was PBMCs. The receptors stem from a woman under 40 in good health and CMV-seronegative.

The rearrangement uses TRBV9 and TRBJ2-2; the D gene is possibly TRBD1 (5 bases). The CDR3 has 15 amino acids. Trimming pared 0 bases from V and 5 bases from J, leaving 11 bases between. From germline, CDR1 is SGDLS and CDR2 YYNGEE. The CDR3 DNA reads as TGTGCCAGCAGCGTAGATGGCAGGGCAACCGGGGAGCTGTTTTTT. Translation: CASSVDGRATGELFF. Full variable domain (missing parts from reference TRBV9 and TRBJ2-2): DSGVTQTPKHLITATGQRVTLRCSPRSGDLSVYWYQQSLDQGLQFLIQYYNGEERAKGNILERFSAQQFPDLHSELNLSSLELGDSALYFCASSVDGRATGELFFGEGSRLTVL.

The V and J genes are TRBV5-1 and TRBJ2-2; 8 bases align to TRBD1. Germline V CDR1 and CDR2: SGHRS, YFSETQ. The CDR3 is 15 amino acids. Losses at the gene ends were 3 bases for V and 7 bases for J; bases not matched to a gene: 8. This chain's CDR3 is CASSSSDRVHGELFF. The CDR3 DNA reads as TGCGCCAGCAGCTCCTCGGACAGGGTTCACGGGGAGCTGTTTTTT.

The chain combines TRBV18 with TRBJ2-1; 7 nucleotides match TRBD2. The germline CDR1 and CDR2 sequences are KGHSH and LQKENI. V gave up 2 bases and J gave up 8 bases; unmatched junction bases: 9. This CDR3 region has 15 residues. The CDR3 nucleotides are TGTGCCAGCTCACCAAACCGGGGGGTGGTCCATGAGCAGTTCTTC. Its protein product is CASSPNRGVVHEQFF.

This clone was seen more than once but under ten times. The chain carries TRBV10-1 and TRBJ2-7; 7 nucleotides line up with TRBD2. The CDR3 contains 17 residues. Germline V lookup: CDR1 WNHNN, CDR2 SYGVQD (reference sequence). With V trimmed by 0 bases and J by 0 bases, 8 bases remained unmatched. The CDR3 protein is CASSESGGRGTSYEQYF. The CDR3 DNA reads TGCGCCAGCAGTGAGTCGGGTGGGCGGGGGACCTCCTACGAGCAGTACTTC.

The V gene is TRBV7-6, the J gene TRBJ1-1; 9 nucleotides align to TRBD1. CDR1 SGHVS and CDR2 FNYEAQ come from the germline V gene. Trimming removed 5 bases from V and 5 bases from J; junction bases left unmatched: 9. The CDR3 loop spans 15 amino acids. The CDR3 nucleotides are TGTGCCAGCAGCAAAACAAGGACAGGGGAGACTGAAGCTTTCTTT. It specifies CASSKTRTGETEAFF.

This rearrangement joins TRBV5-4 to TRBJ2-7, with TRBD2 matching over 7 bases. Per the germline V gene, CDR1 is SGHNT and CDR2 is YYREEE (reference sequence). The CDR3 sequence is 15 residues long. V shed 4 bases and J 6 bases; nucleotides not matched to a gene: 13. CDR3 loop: CASSDHPTSPIEQYF. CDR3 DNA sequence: TGTGCCAGCAGCGATCATCCGACTAGCCCAATCGAGCAGTACTTC.

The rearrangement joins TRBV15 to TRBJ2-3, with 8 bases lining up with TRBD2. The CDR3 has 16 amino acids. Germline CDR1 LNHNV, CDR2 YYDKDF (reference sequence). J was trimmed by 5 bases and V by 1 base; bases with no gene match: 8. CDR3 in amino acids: CATSRGPGGPKDTQYF. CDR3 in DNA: TGTGCCACCAGCAGAGGTCCGGGAGGGCCAAAAGATACGCAGTATTTT. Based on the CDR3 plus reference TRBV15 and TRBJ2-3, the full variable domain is DAMVIQNPRYQVTQFGKPVTLSCSQTLNHNVMYWYQQKSSQAPKLLFHYYDKDFNNEADTPDNFQSRRPNTSFCFLDIRSPGLGDTAMYLCATSRGPGGPKDTQYFGPGTRLTVL.

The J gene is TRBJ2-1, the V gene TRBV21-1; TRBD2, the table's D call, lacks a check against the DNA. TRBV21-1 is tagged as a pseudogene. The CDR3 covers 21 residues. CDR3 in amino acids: CASSNKDRRTRNSRSYNEQFF. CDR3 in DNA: TGTGCCAGCAGCAACAAGGACAGAAGGACTAGAAATAGTAGGTCCTACAATGAGCAGTTCTTC.

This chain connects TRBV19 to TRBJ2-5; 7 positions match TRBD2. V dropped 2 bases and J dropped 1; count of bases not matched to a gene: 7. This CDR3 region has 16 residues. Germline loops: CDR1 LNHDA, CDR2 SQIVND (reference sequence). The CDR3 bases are TGTGCCAGTAGTATACGTCCGGGGGAGGGCCAAGAGACCCAGTACTTC. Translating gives CASSIRPGEGQETQYF.

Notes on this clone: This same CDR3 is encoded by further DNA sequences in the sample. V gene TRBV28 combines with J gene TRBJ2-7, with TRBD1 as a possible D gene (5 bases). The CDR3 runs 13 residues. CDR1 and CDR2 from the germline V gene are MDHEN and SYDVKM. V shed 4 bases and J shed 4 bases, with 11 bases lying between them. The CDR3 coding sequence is TGTGCCAGCAGTTCCGACAGTCCTTACGAGCAGTACTTC. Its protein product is CASSSDSPYEQYF.

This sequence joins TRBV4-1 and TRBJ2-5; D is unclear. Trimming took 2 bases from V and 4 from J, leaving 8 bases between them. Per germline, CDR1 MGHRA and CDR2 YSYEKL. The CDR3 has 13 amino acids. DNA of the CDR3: TGCGCCAGCAGCCAACGCAGGCCAGAGACCCAGTACTTC. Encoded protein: CASSQRRPETQYF.

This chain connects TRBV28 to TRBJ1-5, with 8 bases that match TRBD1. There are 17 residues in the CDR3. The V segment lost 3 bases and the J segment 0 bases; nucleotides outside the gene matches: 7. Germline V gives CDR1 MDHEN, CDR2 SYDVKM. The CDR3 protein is CASSFSGGLLSNQPQHF. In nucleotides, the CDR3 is TGTGCCAGCAGTTTTTCAGGGGGCCTCCTTAGCAATCAGCCCCAGCATTTT.

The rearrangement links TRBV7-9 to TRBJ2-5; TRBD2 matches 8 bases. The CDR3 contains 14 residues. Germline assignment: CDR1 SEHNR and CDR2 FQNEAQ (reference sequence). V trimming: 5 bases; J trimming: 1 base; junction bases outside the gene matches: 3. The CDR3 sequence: CASSQGLAQETQYF. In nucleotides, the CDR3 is TGTGCCAGCAGCCAAGGACTAGCCCAAGAGACCCAGTACTTC. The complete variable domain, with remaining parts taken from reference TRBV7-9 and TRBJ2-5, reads DTGVSQNPRHKITKRGQNVTFRCDPISEHNRLYWYRQTLGQGPEFLTYFQNEAQLEKSRLLSDRFSAERPKGSFSTLEIQRTEQGDSAMYLCASSQGLAQETQYFGPGTRLLVL.

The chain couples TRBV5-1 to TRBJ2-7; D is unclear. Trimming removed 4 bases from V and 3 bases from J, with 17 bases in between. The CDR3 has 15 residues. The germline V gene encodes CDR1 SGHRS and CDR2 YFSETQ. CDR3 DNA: TGCGCCAGCAGCCGAGGTTCGACTCAAGACTACGAGCAGTACTTC. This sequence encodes CASSRGSTQDYEQYF.